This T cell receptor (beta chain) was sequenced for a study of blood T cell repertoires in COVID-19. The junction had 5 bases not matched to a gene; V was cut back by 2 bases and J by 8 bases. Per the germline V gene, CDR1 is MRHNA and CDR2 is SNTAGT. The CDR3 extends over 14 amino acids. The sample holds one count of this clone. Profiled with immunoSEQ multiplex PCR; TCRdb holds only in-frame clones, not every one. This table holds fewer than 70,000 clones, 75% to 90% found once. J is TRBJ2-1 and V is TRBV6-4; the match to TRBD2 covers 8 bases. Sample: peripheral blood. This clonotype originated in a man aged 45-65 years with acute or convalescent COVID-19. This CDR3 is CASSDGTSGDEQFF. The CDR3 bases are TGTGCCAGCAGTGACGGGACTAGTGGTGATGAGCAGTTCTTC.